Listed here are 23 T cell receptor beta chains from one sample, sequenced in a study of breast tumors, draining lymph nodes, adjacent tissues. TCRdb processed the multiplex PCR reads anew with MiXCR; each CDR3 protein has one entry. Here the sample spans approximately 250,000 distinct CDR3 sequences, under 40% being singletons. Breast cancer patients provided tissue from their axillary draining lymph nodes. The sample comprised axillary lymph node tissue. These receptors all come from a female donor with breast cancer. Some clones in this sample may be carry-over from other donors' samples.

This clonotype was seen a handful of times. A much larger clone lies a single base off, so this may be a read error. The chain carries TRBV20-1 and TRBJ2-2; TRBD2 aligns across 10 bases. The CDR3 spans 16 residues. V trimming: 5 bases; J trimming: 5 bases; junction bases outside the gene matches: 11. Germline V gene lookup returns CDR1 DFQATT and CDR2 SNEGSKA (reference sequence). CDR3 nucleotides: TGCAGTGCTGGAGCGGCTAGCGGGGGTTCTACCGGGGAGCTGTTTTTT. Translating gives CSAGAASGGSTGELFF.

This sequence joins TRBV20-1 and TRBJ2-1; 10 bases agree with TRBD1. The germline V gene encodes CDR1 DFQATT and CDR2 SNEGSKA (reference sequence). V trimming: 5 bases; J trimming: 9 bases; junction bases outside the gene matches: 7. The CDR3 extends over 13 amino acids. The CDR3: CSAPGQGEIEQFF. The DNA for the CDR3 is TGCAGTGCTCCAGGACAGGGGGAGATTGAGCAGTTCTTC.

This clonotype was counted at least ten times. The V call is TRBV30, the J call TRBJ1-2; no clear D. V was shortened by 0 bases and J by 4 bases, with 6 bases between the two germline ends. The CDR3 consists of 12 residues. Germline V gene data show CDR1 as GTSNPN and CDR2 as SVGIG (reference sequence). The CDR3 region is CAWSVHSYGYTF. CDR3 in DNA: TGTGCCTGGAGTGTGCACAGCTATGGCTACACCTTC. Full variable domain (remainder filled in from reference TRBV30 and TRBJ1-2): SQTIHQWPATLVQPVGSPLSLECTVEGTSNPNLYWYRQAAGRGLQLLFYSVGIGQISSEVPQNLSASRPQDRQFILSSKKLLLSDSGFYLCAWSVHSYGYTFGSGTRLTVV.

The count of this clonotype is one. A much larger clone lies a single base off, so this may be a read error. V is TRBV12-3 or TRBV12-4 and J is TRBJ2-1, with a weak D call TRBD1 (5 bases). The CDR3 spans 14 residues. Trimming took 1 base from V and 9 from J, leaving 13 bases between them. CDR3: CASSLGVWGGEQFF. DNA for the CDR3: TGTGCCAGCAGTTTAGGGGTTTGGGGCGGTGAGCAGTTCTTC.

The V call is TRBV12-5, the J call TRBJ2-5; a weak D match, TRBD1 (6 bases). The CDR3 consists of 13 residues. Germline V lookup: CDR1 LGHNT, CDR2 FRNRAP. Trimming left V 0 bases short and J 7 bases short, with 9 bases between. CDR3 protein: CASGLVLGGTQYF. The CDR3 DNA follows: TGTGCTAGTGGTTTGGTATTAGGGGGGACCCAGTACTTC.

This clonotype was picked up many times. The chain recombines TRBV6-5 with TRBJ2-7, with 7 bases identical to TRBD1. The germline V gene has CDR1 MNHEY and CDR2 SVGAGI. The CDR3 loop spans 14 amino acids. The junction had 7 bases not matched to a gene; V was cut back by 5 bases and J by 3 bases. The CDR3 loop reads CASSPSTGFYEQYF. In nucleotides, the CDR3 is TGTGCCAGCAGTCCCTCGACAGGGTTCTACGAGCAGTACTTC.

The rearrangement links TRBV2 to TRBJ2-1; the match to TRBD1 covers 9 bases. This CDR3 is 16 amino acids long. Losses at the gene ends were 2 bases for V and 7 bases for J; bases not matched to a gene: 9. Germline lookup yields CDR1 SNHLY and CDR2 FYNNEI. The CDR3 loop is CASSESGTGNQNEQFF. CDR3 DNA sequence: TGTGCCAGCAGTGAATCGGGGACAGGGAATCAGAATGAGCAGTTCTTC.

This clonotype was recorded many times. The CDR3 does not close with the conserved phenylalanine or tryptophan, likely indicating a read error. J is TRBJ2-2 and V is TRBV7-6; D might be TRBD2 (6 bases). This CDR3 comprises 14 residues. Trimming took off 0 bases at V and 4 bases at J, with 6 bases between the two ends. Germline assignment: CDR1 SGHVS and CDR2 FNYEAQ. For the CDR3, the DNA is TGTGCCAGCAGCTTAGCGGGAGGCACCGGGGAGCTGTTTTTG. It translates to CASSLAGGTGELFL.

This clonotype has at least ten counts. The chain has TRBV19 and TRBJ1-2; 10 bases align to TRBD1. This CDR3 has 15 amino acids. V shed 2 bases and J 2 bases; nucleotides not matched to a gene: 2. CDR1 and CDR2 from the germline V gene are LNHDA and SQIVND (reference sequence). CDR3 loop: CASSIRQGANYGYTF. The CDR3 DNA follows: TGTGCCAGTAGTATAAGACAGGGGGCAAACTATGGCTACACCTTC.

V gene TRBV7-9 combines with J gene TRBJ1-1; a possible D gene is TRBD1 (6 bases). In germline, CDR1 is SEHNR, CDR2 FQNEAQ (reference sequence). This CDR3 is built from 12 residues. Trimming pared 5 bases from V and 6 bases from J, leaving 10 bases between. CDR3 in amino acids: CASSRRQAEAFF. The CDR3 DNA follows: TGTGCCAGCAGCCGACGACAGGCTGAAGCTTTCTTT.

This clonotype has more than one count but fewer than ten. A much larger clone sits a single nucleotide away, making a read error possible. The V gene is TRBV7-9, the J gene TRBJ1-2; 7 nucleotides match TRBD1. From germline, CDR1 is SEHNR and CDR2 FQNEAQ (reference sequence). The CDR3 has 16 residues. The CDR3 loop is CASSLTVQGGNYGHTF. The CDR3 nucleotides read TGTGCCAGCAGCTTAACGGTCCAGGGGGGCAACTATGGCCACACCTTC.

This clonotype has a count of ten or more. This chain joins TRBV5-1 and TRBJ1-5, with 7 bases fitting TRBD1. The J segment lost 4 bases and the V segment lost 4 bases, leaving 11 bases of the junction unmatched. CDR1 and CDR2 from the germline V gene are SGHRS and YFSETQ. CDR3 length: 16 amino acids. The CDR3 DNA reads TGCGCCAGCAGCCTACAGGGGCCTAACGGGAATCAGCCCCAGCATTTT. Translated: CASSLQGPNGNQPQHF.

In its sample, this clonotype was seen many times. The chain joins TRBV5-1 to TRBJ2-3, with D possibly being TRBD2 (6 bases). The CDR3 is 18 amino acids. V was clipped by 0 bases and J by 0 bases, with 17 bases between them. Per germline, CDR1 SGHRS and CDR2 YFSETQ. CDR3 region: CASSLVVAAATSTDTQYF. CDR3 nucleotide sequence: TGCGCCAGCAGCTTGGTAGTAGCGGCAGCAACTAGCACAGATACGCAGTATTTT.

At least ten counts were recorded for this clonotype. The chain has TRBV11-2 and TRBJ2-7, with 10 bases that match TRBD2. This CDR3 contains 14 residues. Germline V gene data show CDR1 as SGHAT and CDR2 as FQNNGV. V shed 9 bases and J 3 bases; nucleotides not matched to a gene: 8. The CDR3: CASKLASGSYEQYF. The CDR3 DNA follows: TGTGCCAGTAAGCTGGCTAGCGGGAGCTACGAGCAGTACTTC.

This clonotype was detected many times. The chain combines TRBV5-8 with TRBJ2-5, with TRBD2 identical over 11 bases. CDR3 length: 15 residues. The junction had 3 bases not matched to a gene; V was cut back by 0 bases and J by 5 bases. The germline CDR1 and CDR2 sequences are SGHTS and YDEGEE. CDR3 amino acids: CASSLGLAGPETQYF. As DNA, the CDR3 is TGTGCCAGCAGCTTGGGACTAGCGGGACCGGAGACCCAGTACTTC.

Comments on this clonotype: Given a much more abundant clone one base away, this may be a read error. The V and J genes are TRBV6-6 and TRBJ1-5; the D gene is possibly TRBD1 (5 bases). The V end lost 5 bases, the J end lost 0 bases, and 11 bases lay between the germline ends. Looked up from germline, CDR1 is MNHNY and CDR2 is SVGAGI (reference sequence). This CDR3 is built from 15 residues. The CDR3 sequence is CASSPQRGSNQPQHF. In DNA, the CDR3 is TGTGCCAGCAGTCCACAAAGGGGTAGCAATCAGCCCCAGCATTTT.

Note on this clonotype: Because the CDR3's place on the DNA is in doubt, the DNA is left out and the CDR3 is given as listed by TCRdb. The V and J genes are TRBV18 and TRBJ2-5; the table names TRBD1, a call not compared with the DNA. The germline V gene has CDR1 KGHSH and CDR2 LQKENI. The CDR3 is 20 residues long, ends included. The CDR3 sequence is CASSTTDNYGYTFGSGTQYF.

There are many counts of this clonotype. This chain connects TRBV6-5 to TRBJ1-2; perhaps TRBD1 as D (5 bases). Trimming removed 2 bases at V and 2 bases at J, with 9 bases between. Germline values: CDR1 MNHEY, CDR2 SVGAGI. This CDR3 has 14 residues. As DNA, the CDR3 is TGTGCCAGCAGTTACGAACCAGGGAACTATGGCTACACCTTC. It specifies CASSYEPGNYGYTF.

This clonotype was counted a few times. The chain links TRBV5-1 to TRBJ2-2; no firm D call. Germline V lookup: CDR1 SGHRS, CDR2 YFSETQ. The CDR3 sequence is 16 residues long. Trimming cost V 0 bases and J 2 bases, with 11 bases left between them. CDR3 protein: CASSLAPGKNTGELFF. The CDR3 DNA sequence: TGCGCCAGCAGCTTGGCCCCCGGAAAAAACACCGGGGAGCTGTTTTTT.

This clonotype was seen a few times. A much larger clone differs by one base, so this may be a read error. V gene TRBV2 combines with J gene TRBJ2-7; TRBD1 agrees at 7 bases. The CDR3 is 15 amino acids. Germline CDR1 reads SNHLY; CDR2 reads FYNNEI. V gave up 4 bases and J gave up 0 bases; unmatched junction bases: 6. CDR3 loop: CASSGRGPPSYEQYF. For the CDR3, the DNA is TGTGCCAGCAGTGGAAGGGGGCCCCCCTCCTACGAGCAGTACTTC.

This clonotype was detected ten times or more. This chain connects TRBV7-8 to TRBJ1-6; TRBD1 might be the D (5 bases). There are 16 residues in the CDR3. Germline assignment: CDR1 SGHVS and CDR2 FQNEAQ. V lost 5 bases and J lost 7, with 18 bases in between. The CDR3 here is CASSPGRGGGNSPLHF. The CDR3 DNA follows: TGTGCCAGCAGCCCCGGACGAGGCGGGGGGAATTCACCCCTCCACTTT.

This clonotype has at least ten counts. This chain joins TRBV5-1 and TRBJ1-4, with 12 bases aligning to TRBD1. CDR3 length: 16 amino acids. The V gene end was trimmed by 4 bases and the J gene end by 7 bases; junction bases not matched to a gene: 8. Germline CDR1 is SGHRS and CDR2 is YFSETQ. This CDR3 is CASSPRDRGRSEKLFF. The CDR3 DNA is TGCGCCAGCAGCCCCCGGGACAGGGGGCGGAGTGAAAAACTGTTTTTT.

The rearrangement links TRBV19 to TRBJ1-6; D unresolved. Trimming stripped 2 bases from V and 14 bases from J, with 1 base between. The CDR3 is 9 residues long. Germline CDR1 LNHDA, CDR2 SQIVND (reference sequence). In nucleotides, the CDR3 is TGTGCCAGTAGTATAACCCTCCACTTT. Its protein product is CASSITLHF.